The 4 T cell receptor beta chains in this list originate from one sample, sequenced in a study of blood T cell repertoires in COVID-19. Produced via immunoSEQ multiplex PCR; TCRdb's table is partial and in-frame only. The sample lists about 47,000 clones, roughly nine tenths occurring once. The sample comprised peripheral blood. These receptor sequences come from a man at least 80 years old with active or convalescent COVID-19.

The rearrangement joins TRBV19 to TRBJ2-3, with 8 bases fitting TRBD2. CDR1 and CDR2 (germline): LNHDA, SQIVND (reference sequence). V trimming: 3 bases; J trimming: 3 bases; junction bases outside the gene matches: 8. CDR3 length: 16 amino acids. The CDR3 here is CASSIGLAGNTDTQYF. The CDR3 DNA follows: TGTGCCAGTAGTATTGGGTTAGCGGGAAATACAGATACGCAGTATTTT.

The chain employs TRBV9 and TRBJ2-3, with D possibly matching TRBD2 (5 bases). Germline loops: CDR1 SGDLS, CDR2 YYNGEE. Trimming removed 5 bases at V and 2 bases at J, with 6 bases between. The CDR3 totals 12 residues. The CDR3 nucleotides read TGTGCCAGCAGTCGGGACACAGATACGCAGTATTTT. Its protein product is CASSRDTDTQYF. Full variable domain (rest looked up from reference TRBV9 and TRBJ2-3): DSGVTQTPKHLITATGQRVTLRCSPRSGDLSVYWYQQSLDQGLQFLIQYYNGEERAKGNILERFSAQQFPDLHSELNLSSLELGDSALYFCASSRDTDTQYFGPGTRLTVL.

The chain links TRBV23-1 to TRBJ2-7, with 10 positions matching TRBD1. TRBV23-1 is sorted into the ORF group, with uncertain function. J gave up 6 bases and V 4 bases, and 9 bases lay outside the gene matches. This CDR3 is built from 15 residues. DNA of the CDR3: TGCGCCAGCAGTCCCTACCGGGACAGGGGCGCCGAGCAGTACTTC. As protein: CASSPYRDRGAEQYF.

V usage is TRBV12-3 or TRBV12-4 and J usage is TRBJ1-2; D is undetermined. The V end was cut by 3 bases, the J end by 8 bases, with 13 bases between. The CDR3 consists of 13 residues. The CDR3: CASSFRTASGYTF. CDR3 DNA: TGTGCCAGCAGTTTCCGAACAGCCTCGGGCTACACCTTC.